The entry that follows covers one TCR beta chain sequence. Its antigen is still unknown. Treatment reported: approximately 10-day PBMC culture with coronavirus spike peptide pools or control peptides (ViraFEST assay). Two million PBMCs were grown per well alongside roughly 10 IU/ml IL-2 and around 9.6 ug/ml peptide pools. The data belong to a study of vaccination and CD4 T cells after COVID-19. With the Oncomine TCR Beta short-read assay, DNA from cultured CD4+ T cells was sequenced. TCRdb re-called the PCR reads through MiXCR, storing one row per CDR3 protein. The sample has roughly 14,000 distinct CDR3 sequences, about 43% seen once. J was trimmed by 3 bases and V by 4 bases; bases with no gene match: 7. Germline V lookup: CDR1 SGHNT, CDR2 YYREEE (reference sequence). CDR3 length: 14 residues.

J is TRBJ2-7 and V is TRBV5-4; 7 positions agree with TRBD2. The sequence derives from a human donor who had recovered from COVID-19. The sample was CD4+ T cells from blood, cultured in vitro, taken before SARS-CoV-2 vaccination. DNA of the CDR3: TGTGCCAGCAGCCGAGCGGGAAAAGGCTACGAGCAGTACTTC. It translates to CASSRAGKGYEQYF.